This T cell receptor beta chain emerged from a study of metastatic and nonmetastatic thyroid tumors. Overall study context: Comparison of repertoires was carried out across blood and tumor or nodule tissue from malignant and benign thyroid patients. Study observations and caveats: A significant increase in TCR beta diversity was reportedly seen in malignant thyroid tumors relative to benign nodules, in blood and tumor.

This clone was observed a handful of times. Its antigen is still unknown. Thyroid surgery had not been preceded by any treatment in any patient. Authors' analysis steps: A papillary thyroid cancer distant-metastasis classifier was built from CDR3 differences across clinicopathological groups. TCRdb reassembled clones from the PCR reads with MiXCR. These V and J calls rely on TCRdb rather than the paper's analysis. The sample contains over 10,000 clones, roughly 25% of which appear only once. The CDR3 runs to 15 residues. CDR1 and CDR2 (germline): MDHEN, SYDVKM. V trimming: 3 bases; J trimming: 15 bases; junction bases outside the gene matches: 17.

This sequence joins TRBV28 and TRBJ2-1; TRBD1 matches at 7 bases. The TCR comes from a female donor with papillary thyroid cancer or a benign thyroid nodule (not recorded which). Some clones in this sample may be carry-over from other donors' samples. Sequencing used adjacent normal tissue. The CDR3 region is CASSLGVGTACARFF. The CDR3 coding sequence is TGTGCCAGCAGTTTGGGGGTGGGGACAGCGTGTGCTCGGTTCTTC.